These 8 T cell receptor beta chains share one sample of origin, sequenced in a study of cytomegalovirus exposure and HLA in healthy donors. The primer mix had 60 Vbeta and 13 Jbeta primers. Sequencing used immunoSEQ multiplex PCR; TCRdb keeps in-frame clones, though not all of them. Here the sample table reports roughly 39,000 clones. The specimen was PBMCs. These receptors originate from a man under 40 in good health and CMV-seronegative.

The rearrangement joins TRBV5-6 to TRBJ2-2; possibly TRBD1 for D (5 bases). Germline CDR1 SGHDT, CDR2 YYEEEE. The CDR3 has 14 amino acids. Trimming stripped 4 bases from V and 4 bases from J, with 11 bases between. CDR3 amino acids: CASSLPDSTGELFF. The CDR3 DNA reads as TGTGCCAGCAGCCTACCAGACAGCACCGGGGAGCTGTTTTTT.

This chain joins TRBV4-3 and TRBJ1-6; a possible D gene is TRBD1 (5 bases). Germline CDR1 and CDR2: LGHNA and YSLEER. V lost 4 bases to trimming and J lost 7 bases, with 14 bases between them. The CDR3 is made up of 15 amino acids. CDR3 nucleotide sequence: TGCGCCAGCAGCCCTTCCGGGGGTCCAAATTCACCCCTCCACTTT. Amino acid sequence: CASSPSGGPNSPLHF.

J is TRBJ2-1 and V is TRBV5-1, with D perhaps matching TRBD2 (6 bases). The length of the CDR3 is 15 residues. The germline V and J ends were trimmed by 4 bases and 0 bases, with 11 bases remaining between them. Germline assignment: CDR1 SGHRS and CDR2 YFSETQ. The CDR3 loop reads CASSAGFSSYNEQFF. CDR3 bases: TGCGCCAGCAGCGCGGGGTTTAGCTCCTACAATGAGCAGTTCTTC.

This chain connects TRBV5-1 to TRBJ2-7; 7 nucleotides match TRBD1. The CDR3 is made up of 14 amino acids. V lost 2 bases and J lost 0; bases outside the gene matches: 2. The V gene's germline CDR1 is SGHRS and CDR2 YFSETQ. The chain's CDR3 is CASSFQGDSYEQYF. The DNA of the CDR3 is TGCGCCAGCAGCTTTCAGGGGGACTCCTACGAGCAGTACTTC.

The gene calls are TRBV6-5 and TRBJ1-3, with 10 positions matching TRBD1. Per the germline V gene, CDR1 is MNHEY and CDR2 is SVGAGI. The trim removed 5 bases at V and 7 bases at J, leaving 8 bases unmatched. The CDR3 has 15 residues. CDR3 protein: CASSTLTGGGNTIYF. The CDR3 nucleotides are TGTGCCAGCAGTACTCTGACAGGGGGCGGGAACACCATATATTTT.

This chain links TRBV6-5 with TRBJ2-7, with 9 bases identical to TRBD1. Germline CDR1 is MNHEY and CDR2 is SVGAGI. This CDR3 has 12 residues. V was pared by 7 bases and J by 4 bases, with 2 bases of the junction left unmatched. CDR3 sequence reads: CASTGQGYEQYF. DNA of the CDR3: TGTGCCAGCACGGGACAGGGTTACGAGCAGTACTTC.

The rearrangement joins TRBV6-5 to TRBJ2-2, with D maybe TRBD2 (5 bases). CDR3 size: 14 residues. With 2 bases removed from V and 7 bases from J, the gap between germline ends came to 11 bases. Looked up from germline, CDR1 is MNHEY and CDR2 is SVGAGI. The CDR3: CASSYGRRIGELFF. CDR3 DNA sequence: TGTGCCAGCAGTTACGGTCGGAGGATCGGGGAGCTGTTTTTT.

The rearrangement joins TRBV6-1 to TRBJ2-1; D gene uncertain. The germline gives CDR1 MNHNS, CDR2 SASEGT. The length of the CDR3 is 14 residues. Trimming cost V 2 bases and J 3 bases, with 8 bases left between them. The CDR3 spells CASSESDGYNEQFF. In nucleotides, the CDR3 is TGTGCCAGCAGTGAAAGCGATGGCTACAATGAGCAGTTCTTC.